A single sample gave rise to the 20 T cell receptor beta chains below, sequenced in a study of glioma-infiltrating T cells after dendritic cell vaccination. Indicated time point: after dendritic cell vaccination, including at tumor progression/relapse. Sequencing used immunoSEQ multiplex PCR; TCRdb keeps in-frame clones, though not all of them. The sample shows fewer than 30,000 clones, roughly 90% of them seen only once. The sample consisted of blood, taken after dendritic cell vaccination. The receptors come from a human donor with glioblastoma.

The V gene is TRBV5-1, the J gene TRBJ1-2; TRBD1 matches 7 bases. V gave up 4 bases and J gave up 4 bases; unmatched junction bases: 4. Looked up from germline, CDR1 is SGHRS and CDR2 is YFSETQ. This CDR3 has 13 residues. CDR3 protein: CASSVDRAYGYTF. The DNA of the CDR3 is TGCGCCAGCAGCGTCGACAGGGCCTATGGCTACACCTTC.

The rearrangement links TRBV19 to TRBJ1-4, with D possibly matching TRBD1 (5 bases). Deletions cut 0 bases from V and 8 bases from J, with 13 bases between. CDR1 LNHDA and CDR2 SQIVND come from the germline V gene (reference sequence). The CDR3 extends over 15 amino acids. CDR3 coding DNA: TGTGCCAGTAGTATAGATCCAGGGTTGGAGGAAAAACTGTTTTTT. As protein: CASSIDPGLEEKLFF.

The chain uses TRBV5-1 and TRBJ2-7; 8 nucleotides line up with TRBD1. The V gene end was trimmed by 0 bases and the J gene end by 5 bases; junction bases not matched to a gene: 7. CDR3 length: 15 residues. Per germline, CDR1 SGHRS and CDR2 YFSETQ. The CDR3 loop is CASSLVPAGGDEQYF. DNA for the CDR3: TGCGCCAGCAGCTTGGTCCCCGCAGGGGGCGACGAGCAGTACTTC.

V is TRBV10-1 and J is TRBJ2-1, with TRBD2 matching 7 bases. This CDR3 region has 14 residues. Losses at the gene ends were 0 bases for V and 4 bases for J; bases not matched to a gene: 0. Germline V gene lookup returns CDR1 WNHNN and CDR2 SYGVQD (reference sequence). The CDR3 region has the DNA TGCGCCAGCAGTGAGTCGGGACTATACAATGAGCAGTTCTTC. Residues: CASSESGLYNEQFF.

The chain has TRBV5-1 and TRBJ1-1; 7 bases agree with TRBD1. This CDR3 comprises 13 residues. Trimming at V came to 4 bases and at J to 8 bases, leaving 8 bases not matched to a gene. Germline V CDR1 and CDR2: SGHRS, YFSETQ. The CDR3 sequence is CASSHEYRGEAFF. CDR3 coding DNA: TGCGCCAGCAGCCATGAATACAGGGGCGAAGCTTTCTTT.

The chain employs TRBV2 and TRBJ1-5; D unresolved. This CDR3 is 14 amino acids long. Germline V lookup: CDR1 SNHLY, CDR2 FYNNEI. Trimming shortened V by 3 bases and J by 0 bases, and 6 bases separated the two germline ends. The CDR3 reads CASSDEYSNQPQHF. The CDR3 bases are TGTGCCAGCAGTGATGAGTATAGCAATCAGCCCCAGCATTTT.

The rearrangement links TRBV19 to TRBJ1-2, with D possibly TRBD1 on 6 matching bases. CDR1 is LNHDA and CDR2 is SQIVND in the germline V gene (reference sequence). The CDR3 covers 15 residues. V lost 5 bases to trimming and J lost 2 bases, with 15 bases between them. In DNA, the CDR3 is TGTGCCAGTAGTGAATCCGCGGGGGCGAACTATGGCTACACCTTC. It codes for CASSESAGANYGYTF.

This clone has just a few counts. This rearrangement joins TRBV7-2 to TRBJ2-7, with D possibly TRBD2 on 7 matching bases. The germline gives CDR1 SGHTA, CDR2 FQGNSA. There are 17 residues in the CDR3. V was shortened by 3 bases and J by 0 bases, with 18 bases between the two germline ends. The CDR3 loop reads CASSFSRGGFRSYEQYF. As DNA, the CDR3 is TGTGCCAGCAGCTTTTCAAGGGGGGGGTTCCGCTCCTACGAGCAGTACTTC.

The V gene is TRBV15, the J gene TRBJ2-2; 10 positions agree with TRBD2. This CDR3 is built from 16 residues. J lost 7 bases, V lost 1 base, and 6 bases had no gene match. Germline V lookup: CDR1 LNHNV, CDR2 YYDKDF (reference sequence). The CDR3 reads CATSRVRPSGGGELFF. CDR3 DNA sequence: TGTGCCACCAGCAGAGTGAGGCCTAGCGGGGGCGGGGAGCTGTTTTTT.

The chain joins TRBV4-1 to TRBJ1-4; the D is unclear. Trimming took 3 bases from V and 0 from J, leaving 8 bases between them. Germline V gene data show CDR1 as MGHRA and CDR2 as YSYEKL. CDR3 length equals 15 residues. CDR3 nucleotides: TGCGCCAGCAGCCATACCGAGGCAACTAATGAAAAACTGTTTTTT. The encoded protein is CASSHTEATNEKLFF.

The chain is built from TRBV23-1 and TRBJ1-1; 11 bases agree with TRBD1. TRBV23-1 qualifies as an ORF whose function is uncertain. V trimming: 0 bases; J trimming: 6 bases; junction bases outside the gene matches: 6. The CDR3 covers 16 residues. The CDR3 DNA follows: TGCGCCAGCAGTCAATCTCGGGACAGGGGGTTCGCTGAAGCTTTCTTT. Its protein is CASSQSRDRGFAEAFF.

The chain recombines TRBV5-4 with TRBJ2-2; 9 bases are a match to TRBD1. V lost 6 bases, J lost 7 bases, and 10 bases stayed unmatched. CDR1 and CDR2 from the germline V gene are SGHNT and YYREEE (reference sequence). CDR3 length: 15 residues. The CDR3 protein is CASTPNRGRGGELFF. The CDR3 DNA is TGTGCCAGCACTCCGAACAGGGGGCGCGGCGGGGAGCTGTTTTTT.

This chain connects TRBV2 to TRBJ2-2, with D maybe TRBD1 (5 bases). Germline V gives CDR1 SNHLY, CDR2 FYNNEI. The CDR3 totals 16 residues. Trimming shortened V by 9 bases and J by 4 bases, and 21 bases separated the two germline ends. CDR3 sequence reads: CARGPDAGRITGELFF. For the CDR3, the DNA is TGTGCCAGGGGCCCCGATGCAGGGCGAATCACCGGGGAGCTGTTTTTT.

The chain is built from TRBV18 and TRBJ1-5, with 7 bases aligning to TRBD1. The germline V gene encodes CDR1 KGHSH and CDR2 LQKENI. Trimming at V came to 5 bases and at J to 5 bases, leaving 3 bases not matched to a gene. The CDR3 consists of 13 residues. The CDR3 here is CASSNDRDQPQHF. In DNA, the CDR3 is TGTGCCAGCTCAAACGACAGGGATCAGCCCCAGCATTTT.

The chain has TRBV6-1 and TRBJ2-5; 10 nucleotides match TRBD1. CDR1 and CDR2 from the germline V gene are MNHNS and SASEGT. The CDR3 is 15 amino acids. V dropped 6 bases and J dropped 0; count of bases not matched to a gene: 4. Here the CDR3 reads CASSGDRGYQETQYF. The DNA for the CDR3 is TGTGCCAGCAGCGGGGACAGGGGTTACCAAGAGACCCAGTACTTC.

The gene calls are TRBV7-7 and TRBJ1-1; TRBD1 is a possible D gene (5 bases). The CDR3 sequence is 13 residues long. Trimming cost V 4 bases and J 1 base, with 7 bases left between them. In germline, CDR1 is SSHAT, CDR2 FNYEAQ (reference sequence). The CDR3 is CASSSDRNTEAFF. The DNA of the CDR3 is TGTGCCAGCAGCTCCGACAGGAACACTGAAGCTTTCTTT.

Only a few counts were recorded for this clone. The chain carries TRBV10-3 and TRBJ2-1; 7 positions agree with TRBD1. The V segment lost 0 bases and the J segment 6 bases; nucleotides outside the gene matches: 8. The CDR3 extends over 16 amino acids. Per germline, CDR1 ENHRY and CDR2 SYGVKD. The CDR3 loop reads CAISESAGGKLNEQFF. The CDR3 DNA sequence: TGTGCCATCAGTGAGTCGGCAGGGGGAAAACTCAATGAGCAGTTCTTC.

The chain joins TRBV4-1 to TRBJ1-3; TRBD1 matches at 7 bases. The germline CDR1 and CDR2 sequences are MGHRA and YSYEKL. CDR3 size: 16 residues. Trimming removed 3 bases from V and 2 bases from J; junction bases left unmatched: 7. The CDR3 sequence is CASSHRTGDTGNTIYF. For the CDR3, the DNA is TGCGCCAGCAGCCACCGAACAGGGGATACTGGAAACACCATATATTTT.

J is TRBJ1-1 and V is TRBV19; 9 bases agree with TRBD1. V shed 1 base, J shed 1 base, and the junction held 7 bases outside the gene matches. Germline values: CDR1 LNHDA, CDR2 SQIVND (reference sequence). The CDR3 covers 17 residues. The CDR3, as DNA: TGTGCCAGTAGTATAGCCCTATGGACAGGGGCGAACACTGAAGCTTTCTTT. The encoded protein is CASSIALWTGANTEAFF.

This clone was seen a single time. The chain recombines TRBV25-1 with TRBJ2-2; 8 bases are a match to TRBD1. CDR1 is MGHDK, CDR2 SYGVNS, per germline. This CDR3 is built from 15 residues. V lost 4 bases and J lost 5; bases outside the gene matches: 6. For the CDR3, the DNA is TGTGCCAGCAGTGCAACAGGGGGAAGGACCGGGGAGCTGTTTTTT. Amino acids: CASSATGGRTGELFF. Full variable domain (missing parts from reference TRBV25-1 and TRBJ2-2): EADIYQTPRYLVIGTGKKITLECSQTMGHDKMYWYQQDPGMELHLIHYSYGVNSTEKGDLSSESTVSRIRTEHFPLTLESARPSHTSQYLCASSATGGRTGELFFGEGSRLTVL.